Included here is one TCR beta chain sequence, with context. Time point specified: baseline, week 1 (first vaccination visit). Stated treatment: pre-vaccination baseline after standard-of-care therapy. CDR3 length equals 15 residues. CDR1 is SGHRS, CDR2 YFSETQ, per germline. V gave up 4 bases and J gave up 6 bases; unmatched junction bases: 12. Repertoires were generated with immunoSEQ multiplex PCR, while TCRdb's copy carries only in-frame clones and drops some. Of 30,000 or so clones listed, approximately 91% are singletons. This record belongs to a study of a mutant IDH1 vaccine in newly diagnosed glioma. Study-level background: Averaging 40.4 years of age, treated patients were about 60% male and approximately 40% female. Pretreatment consisted of radiotherapy, temozolomide, or both, with most receiving both.

The material sequenced was PBMCs, taken from a glioma patient treated with radiotherapy, temozolomide or both. The receptor was derived from a woman aged 40 to 49 with glioma. J is TRBJ2-7 and V is TRBV5-1; 8 nucleotides align to TRBD2. In DNA, the CDR3 is TGCGCCAGCAGCGCTCCGGGACTAGGGAGGCTCGAGCAGTACTTC. This encodes CASSAPGLGRLEQYF.